These T cell receptor beta chains were read from a single sample in a study of shared clonotypes between healthy human individuals. Produced via immunoSEQ multiplex PCR; TCRdb's table is partial and in-frame only. This table has approximately 640,000 clones, about two thirds appearing once. Sequenced material: memory CD4+ T cells sorted from blood. These receptor sequences come from a woman in her twenties or thirties in good health. The conserved cysteine and the conserved F or W are not part of the CDR3 here.

CDR3 protein: ASSLVGIGVGNEQF
CDR3 length: 14
V gene: TRBV7-2

CDR3 protein: ASSLSFENEQF
CDR3 length: 11
V gene: TRBV2

CDR3 protein: ASSWNRELTGYT
CDR3 length: 12
V gene: TRBV5-6

CDR3 protein: ASSLVPGFSGNTIY
CDR3 length: 14
V gene: TRBV7-6

CDR3 protein: ASSLADTNTGELF
CDR3 length: 13
V gene: TRBV5-1

CDR3 protein: ASSLAGGNTGELF
CDR3 length: 13
V gene: TRBV28

CDR3 protein: ASGNWPLVTEAF
CDR3 length: 12
V gene: TRBV2

CDR3 protein: ASSQDHSGYTQY
CDR3 length: 12
V gene: TRBV14

CDR3 protein: ASKRTSGTDTQY
CDR3 length: 12
V gene: TRBV5-4

CDR3 protein: ASRPTSSTYEQY
CDR3 length: 12
V gene: TRBV6-5

CDR3 protein: ATSRGTGTSQF
CDR3 length: 11
V gene: TRBV15

CDR3 protein: ASSYGVGRGSAEAF
CDR3 length: 14
V gene: TRBV6-6

CDR3 protein: AISGREGVEQY
CDR3 length: 11
V gene: TRBV10-3

CDR3 protein: ASRTGLAGTGELF
CDR3 length: 13
V gene: TRBV5-1

CDR3 protein: ASSLGQGQETQY
CDR3 length: 12
V gene: TRBV7-9

CDR3 protein: ASSFSSTDTQY
CDR3 length: 11
V gene: TRBV28

CDR3 protein: ASASEGAIRPQH
CDR3 length: 12
V gene: TRBV28

CDR3 protein: ASRTGGGYT
CDR3 length: 9
V gene: TRBV30

CDR3 protein: ASSQKRDTQY
CDR3 length: 10
V gene: TRBV19

CDR3 protein: ASSSGRAFDEQF
CDR3 length: 12
V gene: TRBV7-9

CDR3 protein: ASSSRTGTGKNIQY
CDR3 length: 14
V gene: TRBV7-2

CDR3 protein: ASSEIYSYNEQF
CDR3 length: 12
V gene: TRBV27

CDR3 protein: ASSFSDRVGKLF
CDR3 length: 12
V gene: TRBV27

CDR3 protein: ASSLQETQY
CDR3 length: 9
V gene: TRBV5-4

CDR3 protein: SATDVRAY
CDR3 length: 8
V gene: TRBV20-1

CDR3 protein: ASSFLSGASTDTQY
CDR3 length: 14
V gene: TRBV7-3

CDR3 protein: ASVRALGTEAF
CDR3 length: 11
V gene: TRBV6-1

CDR3 protein: ASSNGLAATDTQY
CDR3 length: 13
V gene: TRBV6-5